The 29 T cell receptor beta chains given below trace back to one sample, sequenced in a study of CD8+CD57+ T cells in acquired aplastic anemia. Patients chosen for sequencing had shown CD8+CD57+ cell expansion by flow cytometry. TCR beta VDJ combinations and CDR3 sequences were profiled from genomic DNA. In TCRdb, the reads were re-called with MiXCR into one record per CDR3 protein. The data show approximately 170,000 distinct CDR3 sequences, approximately 44% seen once. What was sequenced was sorted CD4+, CD8+, or CD8+CD57+ T cells (not recorded which) from PBMCs. These TCRs come from a human donor with aplastic anemia.

Notes on this clonotype: A much larger clone differs from this one at a single base, so this may be a read error. The chain has TRBV6-2 or TRBV6-3 and TRBJ2-6, with D uncertain. Per germline, CDR1 MNHEY and CDR2 SVGEGT. The V end lost 5 bases, the J end lost 0 bases, and 11 bases lay between the germline ends. The CDR3 totals 16 residues. For the CDR3, the DNA is TGTGCCAGCAGTGGCCCGGACGGCTCTGGGGCCAACGTCCTGACTTTC. This translates into CASSGPDGSGANVLTF.

This clonotype was seen repeatedly, ten times or more. This chain connects TRBV15 to TRBJ2-2, with TRBD2 as a possible D gene (5 bases). Trimming pared 0 bases from V and 1 base from J, leaving 9 bases between. Germline CDR1 reads LNHNV; CDR2 reads YYDKDF (reference sequence). The CDR3 runs to 16 residues. DNA of the CDR3: TGTGCCACCAGCAGAGAACCTAGCTTGAACACCGGGGAGCTGTTTTTT. This translates into CATSREPSLNTGELFF.

The gene calls are TRBV12-5 and TRBJ2-2; possibly TRBD1 or TRBD2 for D (5 bases each). V was pared by 1 base and J by 7 bases, with 22 bases between. The CDR3 is made up of 18 amino acids. The germline V gene encodes CDR1 LGHNT and CDR2 FRNRAP. The CDR3 sequence is CASGLDGWGFKQDGELFF. Written as DNA, the CDR3 is TGTGCTAGTGGTTTGGACGGTTGGGGGTTCAAGCAAGACGGGGAGCTGTTTTTT.

This clonotype was seen only a few times. Here the CDR3 reads CASSPNYNIQYF. CDR3 nucleotide sequence: TGTGCCAGCAGCCCCAATTATAACATTCAGTACTTC. The chain is built from TRBV3-1 and TRBJ2-4; D gene ambiguous. V was clipped by 4 bases and J by 7 bases, with 8 bases between them. The CDR3 spans 12 residues. From germline, CDR1 is LGHDT and CDR2 YNNKEL (reference sequence).

This clonotype appeared many times. The chain uses TRBV9 and TRBJ2-1; D assignment may be TRBD1 or TRBD2 (7 bases each). CDR1 is SGDLS, CDR2 YYNGEE, per germline. Trimming removed 4 bases from V and 8 bases from J, with 16 bases in between. This CDR3 contains 14 residues. The CDR3 sequence is CASSQGAGGDEQFF. The CDR3 DNA reads as TGTGCCAGCAGCCAAGGGGCAGGGGGGGATGAGCAGTTCTTC. Filled out from reference TRBV9 and TRBJ2-1, the complete variable domain reads DSGVTQTPKHLITATGQRVTLRCSPRSGDLSVYWYQQSLDQGLQFLIQYYNGEERAKGNILERFSAQQFPDLHSELNLSSLELGDSALYFCASSQGAGGDEQFFGPGTRLTVL.

Written as DNA, the CDR3 is TGTGCCAGTAGCGGACAGGTATTTAGGTATGGCTACACCTTC. Amino acid sequence: CASSGQVFRYGYTF. The chain joins TRBV19 to TRBJ1-2; 7 positions agree with TRBD1. The length of the CDR3 is 14 residues. Germline V lookup: CDR1 LNHDA, CDR2 SQIVND (reference sequence). J lost 5 bases, V lost 6 bases, and 9 bases had no gene match.

The chain carries TRBV29-1 and TRBJ1-2; 9 bases map to TRBD1. V lost 5 bases and J lost 6; bases outside the gene matches: 4. This CDR3 comprises 12 residues. Germline V gene sequence: CDR1 SQVTM, CDR2 ANQGSEA. CDR3 nucleotides: TGCAGCGTTTCGGGACAGGGTAATGGCTACACCTTC. Protein product: CSVSGQGNGYTF.

The J gene is TRBJ2-7, the V gene TRBV2; 8 bases are a match to TRBD2. J was trimmed by 2 bases and V by 8 bases; bases with no gene match: 8. The CDR3 sequence is 14 residues long. The germline CDR1 and CDR2 sequences are SNHLY and FYNNEI. The CDR3 bases are TGTGCCAGCCTCCCGGGACTAGATCCCTACGAGCAGTACTTC. Encoded protein: CASLPGLDPYEQYF.

This clonotype was seen a handful of times. The V call is TRBV20-1, the J call TRBJ2-3, with 7 bases lining up with TRBD2. V lost 5 bases and J lost 1; bases outside the gene matches: 6. The length of the CDR3 is 14 residues. CDR1 and CDR2 from the germline V gene are DFQATT and SNEGSKA (reference sequence). The CDR3 here is CSADPGLGTDTQYF. Written as DNA, the CDR3 is TGCAGTGCTGATCCCGGACTAGGCACAGATACGCAGTATTTT.

The V gene is TRBV2, the J gene TRBJ2-7; possibly TRBD1 for D (5 bases). V dropped 6 bases and J dropped 1 base, with 13 bases sitting between them. The CDR3 has 14 residues. Germline loops: CDR1 SNHLY, CDR2 FYNNEI. CDR3 bases: TGTGCCAGCAGGGAAAGGGGTTCATCCTACGAGCAGTACTTC. Translated: CASRERGSSYEQYF.

This clonotype was observed a handful of times. The chain joins TRBV4-3 to TRBJ1-1; the D gene is possibly TRBD1 (5 bases). Per the germline V gene, CDR1 is LGHNA and CDR2 is YSLEER. Trimming took 4 bases from V and 2 from J, leaving 14 bases between them. The CDR3 contains 15 residues. The CDR3 bases are TGCGCCAGCAGCCCGACAGCGGTCCTCAACACTGAAGCTTTCTTT. Its protein product is CASSPTAVLNTEAFF.

V gene TRBV29-1 combines with J gene TRBJ1-1; 8 bases align to TRBD1. This CDR3 is built from 13 residues. Germline V CDR1 and CDR2: SQVTM, ANQGSEA. Unmatched junction bases numbered 5, after V lost 7 bases and J lost 1 base. CDR3 amino acids: CSAGGAGNTEAFF. Here the CDR3 DNA reads TGCAGCGCAGGGGGCGCGGGGAACACTGAAGCTTTCTTT.

The chain links TRBV3-1 to TRBJ2-3; TRBD1 agrees at 8 bases. Germline values: CDR1 LGHDT, CDR2 YNNKEL (reference sequence). The J segment lost 3 bases and the V segment lost 4 bases, leaving 6 bases of the junction unmatched. CDR3 size: 15 residues. The CDR3 nucleotides are TGTGCCAGCAGCCCGACAGGGGTACAAACAGATACGCAGTATTTT. This sequence encodes CASSPTGVQTDTQYF.

A remark on this clonotype: A much larger clone differs from this one at a single base, so this may be a read error. The J gene is TRBJ2-4, the V gene TRBV5-1, with 9 positions matching TRBD2. Germline CDR1 and CDR2: SGHRS and YFSETQ. This CDR3 contains 18 residues. Trimming cost V 4 bases and J 13 bases; bases outside gene matches: 24. The CDR3 region is CASSPIQGASGTYNEQYF. The CDR3 nucleotides are TGCGCCAGCAGCCCTATTCAAGGGGCTAGCGGGACCTACAATGAGCAGTACTTC. The variable domain in full, completed from reference TRBV5-1 and TRBJ2-4, reads KAGVTQTPRYLIKTRGQQVTLSCSPISGHRSVSWYQQTPGQGLQFLFEYFSETQRNKGNFPGRFSGRQFSNSRSEMNVSTLELGDSALYLCASSPIQGASGTYNEQYFGAGTRLSVL.

This clonotype was counted a few times. This chain links TRBV6-1 with TRBJ2-4, with 11 bases matching TRBD2. The CDR3 sequence is 15 residues long. The V and J ends lost 7 bases and 7 bases, in that order; junction bases with no gene match: 9. Germline V gene sequence: CDR1 MNHNS, CDR2 SASEGT. CDR3 sequence: CASTEVAGGRNIQYF. DNA for the CDR3: TGTGCCAGCACCGAAGTAGCGGGAGGGCGCAACATTCAGTACTTC.

The chain couples TRBV4-1 to TRBJ2-2; D is undetermined. Germline values: CDR1 MGHRA, CDR2 YSYEKL. The CDR3 consists of 15 residues. Trimming took 1 base from V and 1 from J, leaving 7 bases between them. CDR3 loop: CASSQVGLNTGELFF. The CDR3 nucleotides read TGCGCCAGCAGCCAAGTTGGTCTGAACACCGGGGAGCTGTTTTTT.

This clonotype was recorded many times. The V call is TRBV20-1, the J call TRBJ1-3; no clear D gene. The CDR3 loop spans 14 amino acids. From germline, CDR1 is DFQATT and CDR2 SNEGSKA (reference sequence). Trimming took off 0 bases at V and 4 bases at J, with 10 bases between the two ends. CDR3 nucleotides: TGCAGTGCTAGAGATCGGAGGGTAGGAAACACCATATATTTT. Translation gives CSARDRRVGNTIYF.

The genes are TRBV2 and TRBJ1-5, with 7 bases that match TRBD1. The CDR3 sequence is 15 residues long. Germline loops: CDR1 SNHLY, CDR2 FYNNEI. Trimming cost V 6 bases and J 8 bases; bases outside gene matches: 13. In nucleotides, the CDR3 is TGTGCCAGCAGGGCGAGAGACGGGACAGCGGAGCCCCAGCATTTT. It codes for CASRARDGTAEPQHF.

V is TRBV7-8 and J is TRBJ2-7; D may be TRBD2 (5 bases). The CDR3 is 15 amino acids. Trimming left V 1 base short and J 5 bases short, with 15 bases between. Germline V CDR1 and CDR2: SGHVS, FQNEAQ. The chain's CDR3 is CASSLVTGSSHEQYF. The CDR3 region has the DNA TGTGCCAGCAGCTTAGTTACGGGGTCGAGCCACGAGCAGTACTTC.

This clonotype appeared a single time. The CDR3 here is CASSPSGGETQYF. In DNA, the CDR3 is TGTGCCAGCAGCCCATCCGGGGGGGAGACCCAGTACTTC. The chain is built from TRBV7-3 and TRBJ2-5; 7 nucleotides align to TRBD2. The V gene's germline CDR1 is SGHTA and CDR2 FQGTGA. Trimming removed 5 bases from V and 5 bases from J; junction bases left unmatched: 5. This CDR3 region has 13 residues.

In this sample, this clonotype turned up many times. The chain uses TRBV9 and TRBJ2-1; 7 bases are a match to TRBD2. V shed 4 bases and J 2 bases; nucleotides not matched to a gene: 3. The CDR3 has 14 residues. Germline V gene sequence: CDR1 SGDLS, CDR2 YYNGEE. CDR3 sequence: CASSKAGTYNEQFF. The DNA of the CDR3 is TGTGCCAGCAGCAAAGCGGGGACCTACAATGAGCAGTTCTTC.

V is TRBV7-8 and J is TRBJ2-7; 8 bases are shared with TRBD1. The CDR3 has 15 residues. The germline CDR1 and CDR2 sequences are SGHVS and FQNEAQ. The ends lost 1 base at V and 3 bases at J; junction bases unmatched: 5. This chain's CDR3 is CASSLGTGFGYEQYF. In nucleotides, the CDR3 is TGTGCCAGCAGCTTAGGGACAGGGTTTGGCTACGAGCAGTACTTC.

This clonotype has a handful of counts. The rearrangement joins TRBV7-9 to TRBJ1-6; 8 bases line up with TRBD1. After removal of 1 base from V and 9 bases from J, the junction contained 5 bases not matched to a gene. This CDR3 is 15 amino acids long. Germline loops: CDR1 SEHNR, CDR2 FQNEAQ (reference sequence). The CDR3 bases are TGTGCCAGCAGCTTAGGGACAGGGAGTTCTTCACCCCTCCACTTT. This sequence encodes CASSLGTGSSSPLHF. The full variable domain, rest sourced from reference TRBV7-9 and TRBJ1-6, is DTGVSQNPRHKITKRGQNVTFRCDPISEHNRLYWYRQTLGQGPEFLTYFQNEAQLEKSRLLSDRFSAERPKGSFSTLEIQRTEQGDSAMYLCASSLGTGSSSPLHFGNGTRLTVT.

Many counts were recorded for this clonotype. V gene TRBV25-1 combines with J gene TRBJ1-4; D unresolved. From germline, CDR1 is MGHDK and CDR2 SYGVNS. The V end was cut by 5 bases, the J end by 8 bases, with 12 bases between. The CDR3 has 13 amino acids. The CDR3 loop is CASSSLAAEKLFF. The DNA of the CDR3 is TGTGCCAGCAGTTCCTTGGCGGCAGAAAAACTGTTTTTT.

This rearrangement joins TRBV10-3 to TRBJ2-7, with 9 positions matching TRBD2. This CDR3 is 14 amino acids long. The V and J ends lost 6 bases and 5 bases, in that order; junction bases with no gene match: 8. CDR1 ENHRY and CDR2 SYGVKD come from the germline V gene. For the CDR3, the DNA is TGTGCCATCAGCTCCGGGACTAGCTACAACGAGCAGTACGTC. This codes for CAISSGTSYNEQYV.

This clonotype was seen ten or more times. V gene TRBV10-1 combines with J gene TRBJ2-7; D is unclear. The V end lost 6 bases, the J end lost 0 bases, and 9 bases lay between the germline ends. This CDR3 has 13 amino acids. Per the germline V gene, CDR1 is WNHNN and CDR2 is SYGVQD (reference sequence). As DNA, the CDR3 is TGCGCCAGCAGGCCGGACCGCTCCTACGAGCAGTACTTC. It translates to CASRPDRSYEQYF.

In this sample, this clonotype turned up a few times. The chain links TRBV7-3 to TRBJ2-5; 9 bases match TRBD1. The CDR3 sequence is 14 residues long. Germline trimming cut 0 bases from V and 5 bases from J; bases unmatched to any gene: 1. Germline V CDR1 and CDR2: SGHTA, FQGTGA. The CDR3 is CASSLTDRGETQYF. CDR3 bases: TGTGCCAGCAGCTTAACAGACAGGGGGGAGACCCAGTACTTC.

V is TRBV29-1 and J is TRBJ2-7; 7 positions agree with TRBD1. The CDR3 extends over 13 amino acids. The V gene's germline CDR1 is SQVTM and CDR2 ANQGSEA. V was clipped by 7 bases and J by 0 bases; unmatched bases: 6. The CDR3 nucleotides read TGCAGCGCAAGACAGGGTAGCTCCTACGAGCAGTACTTC. Protein: CSARQGSSYEQYF.

In this sample, this clonotype turned up many times. The V gene is TRBV7-3, the J gene TRBJ2-1, with TRBD2 matching 11 bases. The CDR3 is 15 amino acids. The ends lost 4 bases at V and 7 bases at J; junction bases unmatched: 6. CDR1 is SGHTA, CDR2 FQGTGA, per germline. In DNA form, the CDR3 reads TGTGCCAGCAGCTCCCAACTAGCGGGAGTTAATGAGCAGTTCTTC. It specifies CASSSQLAGVNEQFF.